One and the same sample provided the 18 T cell receptor beta chains below, sequenced in a study of T-cell memory formation after mild COVID-19. TCRdb fed the 5' RACE reads into MiXCR, producing one record per CDR3 protein. The repertoire has 190,000 or so distinct CDR3 sequences, more than 9% of them found once; the top ten carry under 3.5%. The sequenced material came from PBMCs or a T cell subset sorted from them (not recorded which). These receptor sequences come from a man aged 18 to 30 who had mild COVID-19 (a few samples of this study predate the infection). Cell type and time point are not known.

This clonotype was seen at least ten times. The chain employs TRBV9 and TRBJ1-2, with 7 positions matching TRBD1. The CDR3 sequence is 16 residues long. The germline V gene has CDR1 SGDLS and CDR2 YYNGEE. V gave up 4 bases and J gave up 0 bases; unmatched junction bases: 9. Here the CDR3 reads CASSKTGRRANYGYTF. The CDR3 DNA reads as TGTGCCAGCAGCAAGACAGGGCGAAGAGCTAACTATGGCTACACCTTC.

J is TRBJ2-7 and V is TRBV21-1; TRBD1 reflects the table's D call only, with no check against the DNA. TRBV21-1 constitutes a pseudogene. The CDR3 is 15 residues long. The CDR3, as DNA: TGTGCCAGCAGCAAACCTTTAATACAGGGGAGCGAGCAGTACGTC. It yields the protein CASSKPLIQGSEQYV.

V is TRBV7-2 and J is TRBJ2-2, with D uncertain. CDR3 size: 14 residues. CDR1 SGHTA and CDR2 FQGNSA come from the germline V gene. The V and J ends lost 1 base and 5 bases respectively, with 8 bases between them. The CDR3 DNA follows: TGTGCCAGCAGCTTAGGGATTTTAACCGGGGAGCTGTTTTTT. This gives the protein CASSLGILTGELFF.

This clonotype was counted ten times or more. One end of the junction fails to match germline, which may point to a read error. The rearrangement uses TRBV7-9 and TRBJ1-2; D remains ambiguous. Germline CDR1 and CDR2: SEHNR and FQNEAQ (reference sequence). The CDR3 has 11 amino acids. The CDR3 coding sequence is TGCGCCAGCAGCCTAGGTGGGGGCTACACCTTC. Residues: CASSLGGGYTF.

This clonotype was seen ten or more times. Here the CDR3 reads CASSYLGVSREKLFF. The DNA for the CDR3 is TGCGCCAGCAGCTACTTGGGGGTGTCGCGGGAAAAACTGTTTTTT. The V and J genes are TRBV5-1 and TRBJ1-4; D may be TRBD1 (5 bases). Germline V CDR1 and CDR2: SGHRS, YFSETQ. The V end lost 3 bases, the J end lost 8 bases, and 17 bases lay between the germline ends. CDR3 length: 15 amino acids.

This clonotype was recorded at least ten times. The chain employs TRBV12-3 or TRBV12-4 and TRBJ1-5, with 9 bases lining up with TRBD1. With V trimmed by 3 bases and J by 4 bases, 1 base remained unmatched. The CDR3 has 14 amino acids. CDR3 amino acids: CASSFDRGNQPQHF. CDR3 nucleotide sequence: TGTGCCAGCAGTTTTGACAGGGGGAATCAGCCCCAGCATTTT.

This CDR3 is CSASGGGTGELFF. CDR3 DNA: TGCAGTGCTAGTGGCGGAGGCACCGGGGAGCTGTTTTTT. The V gene is TRBV20-1, the J gene TRBJ2-2, with D possibly being TRBD2 (5 bases). CDR3 length equals 13 residues. Trimming stripped 3 bases from V and 4 bases from J, with 9 bases between. The germline V gene encodes CDR1 DFQATT and CDR2 SNEGSKA (reference sequence).

This chain uses TRBV5-6 with TRBJ1-2, with a tentative D call TRBD1 (5 bases). V dropped 0 bases and J dropped 5 bases, with 14 bases sitting between them. Germline-derived CDR1 and CDR2 are SGHDT and YYEEEE. CDR3 length: 15 amino acids. The CDR3: CASSLGGEFGYGYTF. In DNA, the CDR3 is TGTGCCAGCAGCTTGGGGGGGGAGTTCGGGTATGGCTACACCTTC. Using reference TRBV5-6 and TRBJ1-2 for the parts outside the CDR3, the full variable domain is DAGVTQSPTHLIKTRGQQVTLRCSPKSGHDTVSWYQQALGQGPQFIFQYYEEEERQRGNFPDRFSGHQFPNYSSELNVNALLLGDSALYLCASSLGGEFGYGYTFGSGTRLTVV.

This clonotype was recorded at least ten times. This sequence joins TRBV29-1 and TRBJ2-2; 7 bases agree with TRBD2. The CDR3 totals 14 residues. Germline trimming cut 5 bases from V and 3 bases from J; bases unmatched to any gene: 6. Germline V gene lookup returns CDR1 SQVTM and CDR2 ANQGSEA. The CDR3 bases are TGCAGCGTTTCGGCGGGGGTACACACCGGGGAGCTGTTTTTT. Translation gives CSVSAGVHTGELFF.

V gene TRBV4-3 combines with J gene TRBJ2-7; D is unresolved. CDR1 is LGHNA and CDR2 is YSLEER in the germline V gene. The CDR3 spans 13 residues. The V end lost 0 bases, the J end lost 3 bases, and 6 bases lay between the germline ends. The CDR3 bases are TGCGCCAGCAGCCAAGAGGGCGGCTACGAGCAGTACTTC. The encoded protein is CASSQEGGYEQYF.

The chain employs TRBV7-9 and TRBJ2-2; D might be TRBD1 (5 bases). V lost 7 bases to trimming and J lost 1 base, with 7 bases between them. The CDR3 runs to 13 residues. Germline CDR1 is SEHNR and CDR2 is FQNEAQ (reference sequence). CDR3 DNA sequence: TGTGCCAGCAATCAGGGGAACACCGGGGAGCTGTTTTTT. Its translation: CASNQGNTGELFF.

This clonotype occurred a few times. The CDR3 loop reads CASSLPGHLFTDTQYF. The CDR3 coding sequence is TGCGCCAGCAGCCTACCGGGACACCTCTTCACAGATACGCAGTATTTT. V usage is TRBV4-1 and J usage is TRBJ2-3; tentative D call: TRBD1 (6 bases). V was shortened by 4 bases and J by 2 bases, with 16 bases between the two germline ends. Looked up from germline, CDR1 is MGHRA and CDR2 is YSYEKL. This CDR3 has 16 amino acids.

Many counts were recorded for this clonotype. The chain couples TRBV7-3 to TRBJ1-1, with 9 bases aligning to TRBD1. The germline V gene has CDR1 SGHTA and CDR2 FQGTGA. The ends lost 5 bases at V and 4 bases at J; junction bases unmatched: 11. The CDR3 is made up of 16 amino acids. The CDR3 is CASSLLAETGGTEAFF. CDR3 coding DNA: TGTGCCAGCAGCCTCCTAGCAGAGACAGGGGGCACTGAAGCTTTCTTT. The full variable domain, completed using reference TRBV7-3 and TRBJ1-1, is GAGVSQTPSNKVTEKGKYVELRCDPISGHTALYWYRQSLGQGPEFLIYFQGTGAADDSGLPNDRFFAVRPEGSVSTLKIQRTERGDSAVYLCASSLLAETGGTEAFFGQGTRLTVV.

This chain links TRBV4-1 with TRBJ2-7; D unresolved. There are 11 residues in the CDR3. Trimming stripped 0 bases from V and 4 bases from J, with 1 base between. Germline CDR1 and CDR2: MGHRA and YSYEKL. The CDR3 DNA reads TGCGCCAGCAGCCAAGAGTACGAGCAGTACTTC. This gives the protein CASSQEYEQYF.

This clonotype was observed at least ten times. The chain employs TRBV7-2 and TRBJ2-1; TRBD2 agrees at 8 bases. Germline-derived CDR1 and CDR2 are SGHTA and FQGNSA. Losses at the gene ends were 4 bases for V and 3 bases for J; bases not matched to a gene: 2. The CDR3 length is 14 residues. As DNA, the CDR3 is TGTGCCAGCAGCTCTACTAGCGGCTACAATGAGCAGTTCTTC. Translated: CASSSTSGYNEQFF. Looking up the rest from reference TRBV7-2 and TRBJ2-1 gives the full variable domain: GAGVSQSPSNKVTEKGKDVELRCDPISGHTALYWYRQSLGQGLEFLIYFQGNSAPDKSGLPSDRFSAERTGGSVSTLTIQRTQQEDSAVYLCASSSTSGYNEQFFGPGTRLTVL.

This clonotype appeared many times. The chain employs TRBV12-3 or TRBV12-4 and TRBJ2-1; unclear D gene. With 8 bases removed from V and 7 bases from J, the gap between germline ends came to 18 bases. The CDR3 length is 14 residues. Here the CDR3 reads CASATILEGNEQFF. CDR3 coding DNA: TGTGCCAGCGCCACTATCCTCGAAGGGAATGAGCAGTTCTTC.

This clonotype was observed a few times. The rearrangement joins TRBV7-6 to TRBJ1-5, with TRBD1 as a possible D gene (6 bases). V was cut by 2 bases and J by 3 bases, with 11 bases left in between. Germline V gene data show CDR1 as SGHVS and CDR2 as FNYEAQ. CDR3 size: 15 residues. As DNA, the CDR3 is TGTGCCAGCAGCTTACAATCAGGGGTCAATCAGCCCCAGCATTTT. This gives the protein CASSLQSGVNQPQHF.

This rearrangement joins TRBV7-9 to TRBJ2-3; TRBD1 aligns across 7 bases. This CDR3 is 13 amino acids long. CDR1 and CDR2 from the germline V gene are SEHNR and FQNEAQ (reference sequence). The ends lost 9 bases at V and 3 bases at J; junction bases unmatched: 6. The CDR3 nucleotides read TGTGCCAGTGGACAGGACGGGACAGATACGCAGTATTTT. As protein: CASGQDGTDTQYF.